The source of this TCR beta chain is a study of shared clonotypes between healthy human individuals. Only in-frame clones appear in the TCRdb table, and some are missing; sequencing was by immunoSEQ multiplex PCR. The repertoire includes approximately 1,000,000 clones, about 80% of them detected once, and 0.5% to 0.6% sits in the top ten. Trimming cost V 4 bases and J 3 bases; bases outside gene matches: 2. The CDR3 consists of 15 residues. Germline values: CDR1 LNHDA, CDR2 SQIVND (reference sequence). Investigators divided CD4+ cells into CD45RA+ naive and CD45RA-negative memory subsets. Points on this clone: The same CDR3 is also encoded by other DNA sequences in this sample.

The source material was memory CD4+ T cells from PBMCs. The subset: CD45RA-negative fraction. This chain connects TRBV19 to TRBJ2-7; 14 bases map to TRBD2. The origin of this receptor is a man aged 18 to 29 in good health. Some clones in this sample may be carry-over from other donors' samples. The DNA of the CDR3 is TGTGCCAGTAGTACCGGACTAGCGGGAGGCTACGAGCAGTACTTC. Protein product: CASSTGLAGGYEQYF.